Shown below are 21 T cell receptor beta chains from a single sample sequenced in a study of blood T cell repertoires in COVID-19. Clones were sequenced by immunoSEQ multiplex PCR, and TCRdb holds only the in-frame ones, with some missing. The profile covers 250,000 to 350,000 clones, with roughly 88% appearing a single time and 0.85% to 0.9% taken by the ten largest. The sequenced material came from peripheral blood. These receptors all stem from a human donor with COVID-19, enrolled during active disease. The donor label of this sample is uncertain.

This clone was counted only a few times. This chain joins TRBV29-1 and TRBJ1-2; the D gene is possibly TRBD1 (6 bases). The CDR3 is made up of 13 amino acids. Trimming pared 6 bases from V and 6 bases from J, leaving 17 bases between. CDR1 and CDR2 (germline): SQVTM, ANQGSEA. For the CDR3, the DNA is TGCAGCGTCCGGGAGGGGGGCGCGAATGGCTACACCTTC. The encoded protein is CSVREGGANGYTF.

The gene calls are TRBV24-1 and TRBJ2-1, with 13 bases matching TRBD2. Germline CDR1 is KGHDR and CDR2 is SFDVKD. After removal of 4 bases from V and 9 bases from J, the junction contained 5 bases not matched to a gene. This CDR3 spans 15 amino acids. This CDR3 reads CATSDSGLAGVEQFF. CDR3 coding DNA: TGTGCCACCAGTGACTCCGGACTAGCGGGAGTTGAGCAGTTCTTC.

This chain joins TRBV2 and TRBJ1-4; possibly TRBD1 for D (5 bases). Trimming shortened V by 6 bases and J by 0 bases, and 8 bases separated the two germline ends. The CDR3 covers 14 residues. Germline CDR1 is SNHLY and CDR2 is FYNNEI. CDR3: CASRWGATNEKLFF. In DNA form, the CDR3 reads TGTGCCAGCAGGTGGGGGGCAACTAATGAAAAACTGTTTTTT.

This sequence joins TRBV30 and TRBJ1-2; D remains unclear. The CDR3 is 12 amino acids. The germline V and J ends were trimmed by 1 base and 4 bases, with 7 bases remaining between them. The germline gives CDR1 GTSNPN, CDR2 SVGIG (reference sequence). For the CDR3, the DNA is TGTGCCTGGAGTGCCCGAGCCTATGGCTACACCTTC. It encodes CAWSARAYGYTF.

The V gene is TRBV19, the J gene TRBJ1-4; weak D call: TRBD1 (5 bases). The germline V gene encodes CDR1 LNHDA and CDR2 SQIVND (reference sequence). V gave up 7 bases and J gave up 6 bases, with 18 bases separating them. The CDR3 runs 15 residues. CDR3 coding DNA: TGTGCCAGTACCTATATCCGGGGGGAACATGAAAAACTGTTTTTT. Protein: CASTYIRGEHEKLFF.

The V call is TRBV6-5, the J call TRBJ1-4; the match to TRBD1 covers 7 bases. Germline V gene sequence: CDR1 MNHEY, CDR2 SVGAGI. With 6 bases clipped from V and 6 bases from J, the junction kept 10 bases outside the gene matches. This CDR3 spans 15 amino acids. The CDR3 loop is CASRIHTGDYEKLFF. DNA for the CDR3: TGTGCCAGCAGAATCCATACAGGGGATTATGAAAAACTGTTTTTT.

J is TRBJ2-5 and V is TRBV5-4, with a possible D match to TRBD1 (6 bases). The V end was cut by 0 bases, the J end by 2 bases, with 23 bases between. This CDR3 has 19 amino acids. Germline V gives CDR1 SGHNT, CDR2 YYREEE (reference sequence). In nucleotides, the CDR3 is TGTGCCAGCAGCTTGGGGTCTTTGAGTCAGGGGTCTTTTCAAGAGACCCAGTACTTC. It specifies CASSLGSLSQGSFQETQYF.

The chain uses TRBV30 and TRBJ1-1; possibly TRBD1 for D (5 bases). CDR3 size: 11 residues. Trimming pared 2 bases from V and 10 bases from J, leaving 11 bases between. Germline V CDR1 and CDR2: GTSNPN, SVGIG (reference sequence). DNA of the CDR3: TGTGCCTGGAGTCAAGGGGCTGTAGCTTTCTTT. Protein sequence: CAWSQGAVAFF. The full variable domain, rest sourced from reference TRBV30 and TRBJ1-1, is SQTIHQWPATLVQPVGSPLSLECTVEGTSNPNLYWYRQAAGRGLQLLFYSVGIGQISSEVPQNLSASRPQDRQFILSSKKLLLSDSGFYLCAWSQGAVAFFGQGTRLTVV.

The CDR3 coding sequence is TGTGCCTGGAGGATTAGAGGGACCTACGAGCAGTACTTC. Its protein product is CAWRIRGTYEQYF. The chain recombines TRBV30 with TRBJ2-7; TRBD2 might be the D (5 bases). Trimming took off 3 bases at V and 2 bases at J, with 11 bases between the two ends. This CDR3 spans 13 amino acids. Looked up from germline, CDR1 is GTSNPN and CDR2 is SVGIG (reference sequence).

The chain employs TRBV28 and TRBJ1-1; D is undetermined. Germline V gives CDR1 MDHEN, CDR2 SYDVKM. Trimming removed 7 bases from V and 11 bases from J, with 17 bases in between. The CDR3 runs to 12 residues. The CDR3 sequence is CASTIPGRYAFF. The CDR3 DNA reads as TGTGCCAGCACCATTCCCGGGAGGTACGCTTTCTTT.

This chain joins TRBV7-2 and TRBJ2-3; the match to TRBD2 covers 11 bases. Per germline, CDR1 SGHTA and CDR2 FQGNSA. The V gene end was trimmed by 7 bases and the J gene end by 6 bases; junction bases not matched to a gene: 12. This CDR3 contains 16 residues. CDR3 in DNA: TGTGCCAGCATCGTCTTTAGCGGGAGGGCTGGGGATACGCAGTATTTT. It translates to CASIVFSGRAGDTQYF.

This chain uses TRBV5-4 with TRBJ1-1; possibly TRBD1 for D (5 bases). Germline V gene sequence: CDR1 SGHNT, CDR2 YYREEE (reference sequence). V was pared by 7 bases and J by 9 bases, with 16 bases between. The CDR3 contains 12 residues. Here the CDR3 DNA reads TGTGCCAGCCGACCCCCGCAGGGTCAAGCTTTCTTT. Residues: CASRPPQGQAFF.

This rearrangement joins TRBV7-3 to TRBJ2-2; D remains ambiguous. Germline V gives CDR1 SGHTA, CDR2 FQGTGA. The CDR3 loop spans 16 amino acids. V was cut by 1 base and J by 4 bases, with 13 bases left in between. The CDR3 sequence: CASSLMGQTATGELFF. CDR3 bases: TGTGCCAGCAGCTTAATGGGCCAGACGGCCACCGGGGAGCTGTTTTTT.

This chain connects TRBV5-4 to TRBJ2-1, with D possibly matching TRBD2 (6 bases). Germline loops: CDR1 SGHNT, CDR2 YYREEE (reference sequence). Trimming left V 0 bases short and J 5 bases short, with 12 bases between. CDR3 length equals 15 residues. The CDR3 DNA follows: TGTGCCAGCAGCTTGGCGCTAGCGAGTAACAATGAGCAGTTCTTC. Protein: CASSLALASNNEQFF.

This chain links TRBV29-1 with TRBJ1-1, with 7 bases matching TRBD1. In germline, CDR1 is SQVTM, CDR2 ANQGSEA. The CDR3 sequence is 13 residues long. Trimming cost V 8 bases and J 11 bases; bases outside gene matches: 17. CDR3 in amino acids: CSPLPRGSFEAFF. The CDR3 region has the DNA TGCAGCCCCCTCCCCAGGGGGTCTTTCGAGGCTTTCTTT.

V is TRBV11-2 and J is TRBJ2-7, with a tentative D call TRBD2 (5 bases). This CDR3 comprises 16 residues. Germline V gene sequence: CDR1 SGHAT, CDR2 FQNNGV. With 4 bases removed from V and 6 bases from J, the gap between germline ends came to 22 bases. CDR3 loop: CASSYRPGSQISEQYF. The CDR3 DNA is TGTGCCAGCAGCTACCGACCGGGAAGCCAGATCAGCGAGCAGTACTTC. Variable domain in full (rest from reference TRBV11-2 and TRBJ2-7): EAGVAQSPRYKIIEKRQSVAFWCNPISGHATLYWYQQILGQGPKLLIQFQNNGVVDDSQLPKDRFSAERLKGVDSTLKIQPAKLEDSAVYLCASSYRPGSQISEQYFGPGTRLTVT.

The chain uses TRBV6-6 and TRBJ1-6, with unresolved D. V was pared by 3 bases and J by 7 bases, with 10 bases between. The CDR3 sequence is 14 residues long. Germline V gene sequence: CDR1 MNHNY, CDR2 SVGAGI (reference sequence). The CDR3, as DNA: TGTGCCAGCAGTTATAATAAGCTAAATTCACCCCTCCACTTT. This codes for CASSYNKLNSPLHF.

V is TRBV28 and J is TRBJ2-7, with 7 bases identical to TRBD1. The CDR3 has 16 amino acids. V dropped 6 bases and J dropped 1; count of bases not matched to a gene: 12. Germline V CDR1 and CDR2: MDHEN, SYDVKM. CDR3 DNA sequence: TGTGCCAGCAGGTTGAGTACCGGGACAGTATCCTACGAGCAGTACTTC. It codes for CASRLSTGTVSYEQYF. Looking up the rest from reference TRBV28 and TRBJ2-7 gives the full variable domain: DVKVTQSSRYLVKRTGEKVFLECVQDMDHENMFWYRQDPGLGLRLIYFSYDVKMKEKGDIPEGYSVSREKKERFSLILESASTNQTSMYLCASRLSTGTVSYEQYFGPGTRLTVT.

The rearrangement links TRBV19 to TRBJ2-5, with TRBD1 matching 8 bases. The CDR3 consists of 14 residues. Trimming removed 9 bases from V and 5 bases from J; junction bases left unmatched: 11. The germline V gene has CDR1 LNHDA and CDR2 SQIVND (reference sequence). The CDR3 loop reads CASHRTGSGETQYF. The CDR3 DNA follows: TGTGCCAGCCACCGGACAGGGTCGGGGGAGACCCAGTACTTC.

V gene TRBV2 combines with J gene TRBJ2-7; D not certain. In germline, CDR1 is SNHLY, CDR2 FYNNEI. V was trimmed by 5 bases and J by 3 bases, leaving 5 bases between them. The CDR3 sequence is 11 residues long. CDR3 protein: CASSSFYEQYF. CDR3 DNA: TGTGCCAGCAGTTCCTTCTACGAGCAGTACTTC.

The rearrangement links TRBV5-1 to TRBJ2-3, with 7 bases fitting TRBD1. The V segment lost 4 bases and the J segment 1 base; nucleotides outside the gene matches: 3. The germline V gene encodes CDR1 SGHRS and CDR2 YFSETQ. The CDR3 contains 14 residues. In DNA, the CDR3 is TGCGCCAGCAGCCCCGGGACAGGCACAGATACGCAGTATTTT. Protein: CASSPGTGTDTQYF.